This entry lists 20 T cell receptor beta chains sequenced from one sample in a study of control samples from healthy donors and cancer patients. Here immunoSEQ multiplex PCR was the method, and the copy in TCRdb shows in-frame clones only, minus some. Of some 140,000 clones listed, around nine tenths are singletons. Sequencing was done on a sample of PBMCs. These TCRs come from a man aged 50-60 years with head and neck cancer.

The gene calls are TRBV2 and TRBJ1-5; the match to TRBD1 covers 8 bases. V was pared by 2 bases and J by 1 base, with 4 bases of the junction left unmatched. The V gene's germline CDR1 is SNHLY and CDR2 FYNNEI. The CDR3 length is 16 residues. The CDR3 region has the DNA TGTGCCAGCAGTGAACAGGGGGCAGGAAGCAATCAGCCCCAGCATTTT. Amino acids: CASSEQGAGSNQPQHF.

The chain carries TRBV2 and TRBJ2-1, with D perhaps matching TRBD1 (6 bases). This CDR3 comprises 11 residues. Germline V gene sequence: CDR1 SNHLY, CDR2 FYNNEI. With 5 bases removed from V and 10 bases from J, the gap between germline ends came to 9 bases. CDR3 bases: TGTGCCAGCAGTCTGGGGACAGAGCAGTTCTTC. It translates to CASSLGTEQFF.

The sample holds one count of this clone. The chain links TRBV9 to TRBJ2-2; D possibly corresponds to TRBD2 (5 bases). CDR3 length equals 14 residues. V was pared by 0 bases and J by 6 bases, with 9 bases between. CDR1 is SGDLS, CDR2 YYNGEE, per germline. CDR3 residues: CASSVGRGSGELFF. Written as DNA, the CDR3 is TGTGCCAGCAGCGTAGGGCGCGGGTCCGGGGAGCTGTTTTTT.

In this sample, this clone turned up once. The CDR3 DNA sequence: TGTGCCATCAGTAGAGAAGAACGGATGGTCGATGCTTTCTTT. It yields the protein CAISREERMVDAFF. V gene TRBV10-3 combines with J gene TRBJ1-1; no clear D. Germline V lookup: CDR1 ENHRY, CDR2 SYGVKD. The V and J ends lost 5 bases and 11 bases respectively, with 21 bases between them. The CDR3 spans 14 residues.

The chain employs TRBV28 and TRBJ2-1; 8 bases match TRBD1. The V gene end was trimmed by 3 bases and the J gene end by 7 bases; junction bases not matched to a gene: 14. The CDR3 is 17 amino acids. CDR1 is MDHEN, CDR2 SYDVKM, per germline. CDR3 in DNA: TGTGCCAGCAGTTTCTCCCTGATCAGGGGGCGTAAAAATGAGCAGTTCTTC. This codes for CASSFSLIRGRKNEQFF.

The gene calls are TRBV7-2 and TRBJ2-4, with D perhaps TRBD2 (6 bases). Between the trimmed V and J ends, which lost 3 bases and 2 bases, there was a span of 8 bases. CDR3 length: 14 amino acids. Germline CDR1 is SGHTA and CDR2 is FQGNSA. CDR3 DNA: TGTGCCAGCAGCTTCGGGGGAACCAAAAACATTCAGTACTTC. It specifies CASSFGGTKNIQYF.

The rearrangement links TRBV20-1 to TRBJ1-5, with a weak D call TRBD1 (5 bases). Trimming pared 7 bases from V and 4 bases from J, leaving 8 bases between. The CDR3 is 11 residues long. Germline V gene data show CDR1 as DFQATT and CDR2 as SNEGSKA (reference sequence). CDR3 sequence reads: CSVGGNQPQHF. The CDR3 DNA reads TGCAGTGTTGGGGGGAATCAGCCCCAGCATTTT.

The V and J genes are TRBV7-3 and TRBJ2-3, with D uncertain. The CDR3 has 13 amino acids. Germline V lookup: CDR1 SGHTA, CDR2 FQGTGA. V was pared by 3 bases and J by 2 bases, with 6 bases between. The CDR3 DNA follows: TGTGCCAGCAGCTTTAGCCACACAGATACGCAGTATTTT. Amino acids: CASSFSHTDTQYF.

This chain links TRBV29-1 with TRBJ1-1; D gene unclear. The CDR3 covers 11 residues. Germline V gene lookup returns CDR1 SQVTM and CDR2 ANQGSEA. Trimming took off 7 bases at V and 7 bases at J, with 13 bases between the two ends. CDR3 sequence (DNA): TGCAGCGGATCGGAGCGATTTGAAGCTTTCTTT. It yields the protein CSGSERFEAFF.

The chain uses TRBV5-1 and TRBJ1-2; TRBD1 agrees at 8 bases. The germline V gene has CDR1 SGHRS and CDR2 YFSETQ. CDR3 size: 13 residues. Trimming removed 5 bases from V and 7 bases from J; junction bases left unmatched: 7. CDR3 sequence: CASSWGQVVGYTF. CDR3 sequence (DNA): TGCGCCAGCAGTTGGGGACAGGTCGTTGGCTACACCTTC.

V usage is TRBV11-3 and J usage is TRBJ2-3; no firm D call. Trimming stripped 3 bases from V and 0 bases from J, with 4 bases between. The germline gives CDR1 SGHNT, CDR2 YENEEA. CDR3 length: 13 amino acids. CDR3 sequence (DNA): TGTGCCAGCAGCTTTGATAGCACAGATACGCAGTATTTT. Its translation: CASSFDSTDTQYF.

The CDR3 loop reads CASSAGPLSSYNEQFF. The CDR3 nucleotides read TGTGCCAGCAGCGCGGGACCGCTGAGCTCCTACAATGAGCAGTTCTTC. V gene TRBV5-4 combines with J gene TRBJ2-1; D perhaps matches TRBD2 (6 bases). The ends were cut back, 4 bases at V and 0 bases at J, with 14 bases in the middle. CDR3 size: 16 residues. In germline, CDR1 is SGHNT, CDR2 YYREEE (reference sequence).

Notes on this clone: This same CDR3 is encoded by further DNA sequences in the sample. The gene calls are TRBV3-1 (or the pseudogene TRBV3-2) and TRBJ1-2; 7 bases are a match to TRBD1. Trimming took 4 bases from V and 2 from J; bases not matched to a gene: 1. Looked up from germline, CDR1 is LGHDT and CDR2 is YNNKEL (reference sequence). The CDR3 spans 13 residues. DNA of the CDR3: TGTGCCAGCAGCCTGGACAGGAACTATGGCTACACCTTC. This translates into CASSLDRNYGYTF.

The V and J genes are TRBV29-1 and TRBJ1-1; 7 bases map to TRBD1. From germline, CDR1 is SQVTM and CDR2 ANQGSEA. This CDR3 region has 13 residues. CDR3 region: CSTTGAPGAEAFF. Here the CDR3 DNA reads TGCAGTACTACAGGGGCCCCAGGCGCTGAAGCTTTCTTT.

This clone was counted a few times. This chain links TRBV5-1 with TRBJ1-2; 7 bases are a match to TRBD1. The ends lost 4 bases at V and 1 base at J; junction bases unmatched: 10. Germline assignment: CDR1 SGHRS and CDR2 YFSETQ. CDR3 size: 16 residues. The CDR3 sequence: CASSQRGQQINYGYTF. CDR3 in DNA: TGCGCCAGCAGCCAGAGGGGGCAACAGATTAACTATGGCTACACCTTC.

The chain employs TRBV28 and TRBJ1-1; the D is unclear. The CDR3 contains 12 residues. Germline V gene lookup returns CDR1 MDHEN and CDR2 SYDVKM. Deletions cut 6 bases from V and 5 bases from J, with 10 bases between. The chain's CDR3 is CASRRGVTEAFF. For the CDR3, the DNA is TGTGCCAGCAGGCGGGGAGTGACTGAAGCTTTCTTT.

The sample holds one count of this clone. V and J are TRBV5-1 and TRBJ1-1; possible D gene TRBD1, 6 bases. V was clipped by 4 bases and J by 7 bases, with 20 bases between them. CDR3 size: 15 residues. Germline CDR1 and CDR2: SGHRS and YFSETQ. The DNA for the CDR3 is TGCGCCAGCAGCGAGATCAACAGGGCGACCGTTGAAGCTTTCTTT. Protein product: CASSEINRATVEAFF.

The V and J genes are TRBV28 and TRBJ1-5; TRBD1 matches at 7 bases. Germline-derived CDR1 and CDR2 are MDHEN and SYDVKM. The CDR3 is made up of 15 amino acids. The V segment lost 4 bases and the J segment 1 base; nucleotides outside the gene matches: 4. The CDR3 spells CASSYPGGSNQPQHF. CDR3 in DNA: TGTGCCAGCAGTTATCCAGGGGGAAGCAATCAGCCCCAGCATTTT.

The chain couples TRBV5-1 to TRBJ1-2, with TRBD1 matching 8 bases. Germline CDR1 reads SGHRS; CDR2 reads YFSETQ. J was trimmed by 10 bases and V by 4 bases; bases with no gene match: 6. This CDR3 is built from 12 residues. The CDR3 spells CASSTGQAVYTF. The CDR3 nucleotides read TGCGCCAGCAGCACGGGACAGGCTGTCTACACCTTC. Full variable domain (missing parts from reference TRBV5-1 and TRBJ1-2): KAGVTQTPRYLIKTRGQQVTLSCSPISGHRSVSWYQQTPGQGLQFLFEYFSETQRNKGNFPGRFSGRQFSNSRSEMNVSTLELGDSALYLCASSTGQAVYTFGSGTRLTVV.

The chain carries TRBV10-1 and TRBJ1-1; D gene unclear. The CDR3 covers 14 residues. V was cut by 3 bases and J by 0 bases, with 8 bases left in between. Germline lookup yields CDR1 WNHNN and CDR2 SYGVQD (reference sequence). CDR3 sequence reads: CASSERVVNTEAFF. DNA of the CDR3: TGCGCCAGCAGTGAACGGGTTGTGAACACTGAAGCTTTCTTT.